The 32 T cell receptor beta chains below all came from one sample that was sequenced in a study of blood T cell repertoires in COVID-19. The protocol was immunoSEQ multiplex PCR, while the TCRdb copy is restricted to in-frame clones and leaves out a portion. The data hold 130,000 to 150,000 clones, with 70% to 90% observed a single time. The sample taken for sequencing was peripheral blood. These receptors were collected from a woman between 40 and 55 years old with active or convalescent COVID-19.

This clone was seen more than once but under ten times. CDR3 in DNA: TGTGCCAGCTCACCCGGTATCCTCAATCAGCCCCAGCATTTT. Its protein product is CASSPGILNQPQHF. This chain joins TRBV18 and TRBJ1-5; D is uncertain. The germline gives CDR1 KGHSH, CDR2 LQKENI. V dropped 3 bases and J dropped 3 bases, with 9 bases sitting between them. The CDR3 is made up of 14 amino acids.

The rearrangement links TRBV30 to TRBJ1-4; perhaps TRBD1 as D (6 bases). CDR3 size: 16 residues. Germline V CDR1 and CDR2: GTSNPN, SVGIG (reference sequence). The CDR3 DNA reads as TGTGCGGGCGCCGGCACTCACACAGGGCACAATGAAAAACTGTTTTTT. This encodes CAGAGTHTGHNEKLFF.

This clone was seen a few times. This chain uses TRBV28 with TRBJ1-2, with D perhaps matching TRBD1 (5 bases). The CDR3 sequence is 11 residues long. Between the trimmed V and J ends, which lost 11 bases and 5 bases, there was a span of 12 bases. Germline-derived CDR1 and CDR2 are MDHEN and SYDVKM. The CDR3 sequence: CAAGGKYGYTF. For the CDR3, the DNA is TGTGCCGCCGGGGGGAAGTATGGCTACACCTTC.

The chain's CDR3 is CASSLVERNYGYTF. The CDR3 bases are TGTGCCAGCAGCTTGGTTGAGCGTAACTATGGCTACACCTTC. V is TRBV5-6 and J is TRBJ1-2; D is uncertain. The CDR3 contains 14 residues. Germline-derived CDR1 and CDR2 are SGHDT and YYEEEE. V gave up 0 bases and J gave up 1 base, with 7 bases separating them.

The CDR3 spells CASSLRTGGGPTDTQYF. CDR3 nucleotide sequence: TGTGCCAGTAGTCTTCGCACGGGGGGCGGGCCCACAGATACGCAGTATTTT. The chain combines TRBV19 with TRBJ2-3; the D gene is possibly TRBD2 (7 bases). The CDR3 runs 17 residues. Looked up from germline, CDR1 is LNHDA and CDR2 is SQIVND (reference sequence). Trimming took off 5 bases at V and 2 bases at J, with 20 bases between the two ends.

The chain links TRBV6-6 to TRBJ1-3, with 7 nucleotides matching TRBD1. The CDR3 sequence is 16 residues long. Germline lookup yields CDR1 MNHNY and CDR2 SVGAGI (reference sequence). J was trimmed by 4 bases and V by 5 bases; bases with no gene match: 11. The chain's CDR3 is CASSLPQGVGGNTIYF. Written as DNA, the CDR3 is TGTGCCAGCAGTCTGCCCCAGGGGGTGGGGGGAAACACCATATATTTT.

This rearrangement joins TRBV2 to TRBJ1-1; D call uncertain. The CDR3 is 13 amino acids. Per the germline V gene, CDR1 is SNHLY and CDR2 is FYNNEI. V was clipped by 1 base and J by 1 base, with 4 bases between them. The CDR3 DNA reads TGTGCCAGCAGTGAAGTAGCGAACACTGAAGCTTTCTTT. Translating it yields CASSEVANTEAFF.

This chain links TRBV29-1 with TRBJ1-2; D not resolved. CDR3 size: 15 residues. V lost 0 bases to trimming and J lost 4 bases, with 15 bases between them. Germline values: CDR1 SQVTM, CDR2 ANQGSEA. The chain's CDR3 is CSVEELLAGSYGYTF. In DNA, the CDR3 is TGCAGCGTTGAAGAACTGTTGGCAGGCAGCTATGGCTACACCTTC.

J is TRBJ2-7 and V is TRBV9; D is uncertain. The V gene lost 4 bases and the J gene lost 3 bases, with 11 bases spanning the gap. CDR1 and CDR2 from the germline V gene are SGDLS and YYNGEE. The CDR3 totals 13 residues. The DNA for the CDR3 is TGTGCCAGCAGCCCCTCGGCTAGCTACGAGCAGTACTTC. It specifies CASSPSASYEQYF.

V and J are TRBV5-8 and TRBJ1-5, with D perhaps matching TRBD1 (6 bases). This CDR3 has 14 amino acids. Germline CDR1 and CDR2: SGHTS and YDEGEE. Between the trimmed V and J ends, which lost 2 bases and 1 base, there was a span of 7 bases. The CDR3 reads CASSFQGSNQPQHF. As DNA, the CDR3 is TGTGCCAGCAGCTTCCAGGGGAGCAATCAGCCCCAGCATTTT.

This clone showed up many times. Other DNA sequences from this sample encode an identical CDR3 as well. The rearrangement uses TRBV18 and TRBJ1-1; 8 bases align to TRBD1. CDR1 and CDR2 from the germline V gene are KGHSH and LQKENI. The CDR3 runs 14 residues. J gave up 1 base and V 2 bases, and 0 bases lay outside the gene matches. CDR3 sequence: CASSPTGGNTEAFF. The DNA for the CDR3 is TGTGCCAGCTCACCAACAGGGGGGAACACTGAAGCTTTCTTT.

CDR3 sequence: CAWSSSAGVDSNQPQHF. The CDR3 DNA reads as TGTGCCTGGAGTTCGTCGGCAGGGGTGGATAGCAATCAGCCCCAGCATTTT. V is TRBV30 and J is TRBJ1-5, with D perhaps matching TRBD1 (6 bases). Trimming stripped 2 bases from V and 0 bases from J, with 17 bases between. Germline lookup yields CDR1 GTSNPN and CDR2 SVGIG (reference sequence). This CDR3 is 17 amino acids long.

The genes are TRBV6-5 and TRBJ2-1, with D possibly being TRBD2 (5 bases). This CDR3 is built from 13 residues. V was clipped by 4 bases and J by 3 bases, with 7 bases between them. Looked up from germline, CDR1 is MNHEY and CDR2 is SVGAGI. CDR3 amino acids: CASSWTDYNEQFF. In nucleotides, the CDR3 is TGTGCCAGCAGTTGGACTGACTACAATGAGCAGTTCTTC.

The J gene is TRBJ2-3, the V gene TRBV7-9; 8 bases line up with TRBD2. Germline-derived CDR1 and CDR2 are SEHNR and FQNEAQ (reference sequence). The CDR3 loop spans 16 amino acids. Trimming at V came to 5 bases and at J to 6 bases, leaving 13 bases not matched to a gene. CDR3 sequence reads: CASSPGGAGPVDTQYF. In nucleotides, the CDR3 is TGTGCCAGCAGCCCCGGGGGGGCAGGGCCTGTCGATACGCAGTATTTT. Full variable domain (outside the CDR3, taken from reference TRBV7-9 and TRBJ2-3): DTGVSQNPRHKITKRGQNVTFRCDPISEHNRLYWYRQTLGQGPEFLTYFQNEAQLEKSRLLSDRFSAERPKGSFSTLEIQRTEQGDSAMYLCASSPGGAGPVDTQYFGPGTRLTVL.

The chain employs TRBV27 and TRBJ2-7; 7 nucleotides line up with TRBD1. This CDR3 has 14 residues. V gave up 5 bases and J gave up 0 bases; unmatched junction bases: 4. The V gene's germline CDR1 is MNHEY and CDR2 SMNVEV (reference sequence). The CDR3 reads CASSQGQFSYEQYF. As DNA, the CDR3 is TGTGCCAGCAGTCAGGGACAGTTCTCCTACGAGCAGTACTTC.

This chain links TRBV6-2 or TRBV6-3 with TRBJ1-1, with 7 bases matching TRBD1. The CDR3 spans 15 residues. V shed 7 bases and J 3 bases; nucleotides not matched to a gene: 11. CDR1 MNHEY and CDR2 SVGEGT come from the germline V gene. This CDR3 is CASNPSTQGDTEAFF. Here the CDR3 DNA reads TGTGCCAGCAACCCCAGCACCCAGGGGGACACTGAAGCTTTCTTT.

The rearrangement uses TRBV2 and TRBJ1-5; possible D gene TRBD1, 5 bases. V lost 7 bases to trimming and J lost 11 bases, with 21 bases between them. CDR3 size: 14 residues. The germline V gene encodes CDR1 SNHLY and CDR2 FYNNEI. The CDR3 DNA follows: TGTGCCAGCACCAAGGGGACTCGGGCCAAAGCCCAGCATTTT. Its translation is CASTKGTRAKAQHF.

The chain has TRBV24-1 and TRBJ2-5; 10 bases fit TRBD2. Losses at the gene ends were 6 bases for V and 2 bases for J; bases not matched to a gene: 8. The CDR3 length is 16 residues. Germline CDR1 KGHDR, CDR2 SFDVKD. CDR3 coding DNA: TGTGCCACCAGTCGAGCGGGAGGGGGGGGACAAGAGACCCAGTACTTC. Translating gives CATSRAGGGGQETQYF.

The V and J genes are TRBV27 and TRBJ1-2, with TRBD1 as a possible D gene (6 bases). V was clipped by 6 bases and J by 0 bases, with 11 bases between them. The CDR3 runs 14 residues. Germline assignment: CDR1 MNHEY and CDR2 SMNVEV (reference sequence). CDR3 sequence reads: CASSPGGPNYGYTF. CDR3 in DNA: TGTGCCAGCAGCCCGGGGGGCCCTAACTATGGCTACACCTTC.

The chain joins TRBV30 to TRBJ1-1; a weak D match, TRBD1 (6 bases). The CDR3 covers 11 residues. With 3 bases removed from V and 9 bases from J, the gap between germline ends came to 11 bases. Germline loops: CDR1 GTSNPN, CDR2 SVGIG (reference sequence). CDR3 in amino acids: CAWSDRSQAFF. The DNA for the CDR3 is TGTGCCTGGAGCGACAGGTCCCAAGCTTTCTTT. The full variable domain, with the rest looked up from reference TRBV30 and TRBJ1-1, is SQTIHQWPATLVQPVGSPLSLECTVEGTSNPNLYWYRQAAGRGLQLLFYSVGIGQISSEVPQNLSASRPQDRQFILSSKKLLLSDSGFYLCAWSDRSQAFFGQGTRLTVV.

This chain connects TRBV29-1 to TRBJ1-6; 10 positions agree with TRBD1. This CDR3 spans 13 amino acids. CDR1 and CDR2 (germline): SQVTM, ANQGSEA. Germline trimming cut 6 bases from V and 5 bases from J; bases unmatched to any gene: 1. The CDR3 here is CSVGTGDNSPLHF. CDR3 bases: TGCAGCGTCGGGACAGGGGATAATTCACCCCTCCACTTT.

The chain recombines TRBV11-2 with TRBJ1-1, with D unclear. The CDR3 extends over 10 amino acids. V lost 4 bases and J lost 10, with 7 bases in between. From germline, CDR1 is SGHAT and CDR2 FQNNGV. CDR3 protein: CASSSPRAFF. CDR3 DNA sequence: TGTGCCAGCAGCTCCCCGCGAGCTTTCTTT.

The rearrangement joins TRBV19 to TRBJ1-5, with a tentative D call TRBD1 (5 bases). The CDR3 totals 15 residues. Per germline, CDR1 LNHDA and CDR2 SQIVND (reference sequence). V lost 5 bases and J lost 1, with 12 bases in between. For the CDR3, the DNA is TGTGCCAGTAGTTCTGGGGGGGGAAGCAATCAGCCCCAGCATTTT. Protein: CASSSGGGSNQPQHF. The variable domain in full, with the rest retrieved from reference TRBV19 and TRBJ1-5, is DGGITQSPKYLFRKEGQNVTLSCEQNLNHDAMYWYRQDPGQGLRLIYYSQIVNDFQKGDIAEGYSVSREKKESFPLTVTSAQKNPTAFYLCASSSGGGSNQPQHFGDGTRLSIL.

The chain has TRBV5-5 and TRBJ1-5, with unresolved D. V lost 0 bases to trimming and J lost 6 bases, with 4 bases between them. Germline assignment: CDR1 SGHKS and CDR2 YYEKEE (reference sequence). The CDR3 extends over 12 amino acids. The CDR3 here is CASSLDSQPQHF. The CDR3, as DNA: TGTGCCAGCAGCTTGGACTCTCAGCCCCAGCATTTT.

This chain connects TRBV5-1 to TRBJ1-1; D is undetermined. Germline V gene data show CDR1 as SGHRS and CDR2 as YFSETQ. There are 14 residues in the CDR3. Trimming took off 0 bases at V and 4 bases at J, with 10 bases between the two ends. As DNA, the CDR3 is TGCGCCAGCAGCTTGGAAATTACCGGCACTGAAGCTTTCTTT. Protein product: CASSLEITGTEAFF.

The chain is built from TRBV18 and TRBJ1-1, with unresolved D. Trimming stripped 2 bases from V and 4 bases from J, with 11 bases between. Germline V CDR1 and CDR2: KGHSH, LQKENI. The CDR3 consists of 14 residues. This CDR3 is CASSPGREGTEAFF. Here the CDR3 DNA reads TGTGCCAGCTCACCAGGGCGGGAAGGCACTGAAGCTTTCTTT.

V gene TRBV7-6 combines with J gene TRBJ2-2, with 7 nucleotides matching TRBD1. After removal of 5 bases from V and 3 bases from J, the junction contained 15 bases not matched to a gene. Per germline, CDR1 SGHVS and CDR2 FNYEAQ. This CDR3 spans 18 amino acids. CDR3 in DNA: TGTGCCAGCAGCCCACGTCCACAGGGGAGTATTGACACCGGGGAGCTGTTTTTT. This sequence encodes CASSPRPQGSIDTGELFF.

This clone appeared once. V is TRBV4-1 and J is TRBJ1-4; a weak D match, TRBD1 (5 bases). Germline assignment: CDR1 MGHRA and CDR2 YSYEKL. V was cut by 1 base and J by 0 bases, with 18 bases left in between. The CDR3 totals 19 residues. The CDR3 sequence is CASSQGFAGLQATNEKLFF. The CDR3 DNA follows: TGCGCCAGCAGCCAAGGATTCGCAGGGCTACAAGCAACTAATGAAAAACTGTTTTTT.

V and J are TRBV5-5 and TRBJ2-1; D might be TRBD1 (6 bases). The CDR3 length is 16 residues. Germline CDR1 reads SGHKS; CDR2 reads YYEKEE (reference sequence). V gave up 1 base and J gave up 7 bases, with 18 bases separating them. The CDR3 region is CASSLLDSPGANEQFF. In DNA form, the CDR3 reads TGTGCCAGCAGCTTGCTGGACAGCCCGGGCGCGAATGAGCAGTTCTTC.

The V call is TRBV11-2, the J call TRBJ1-1; weak D call: TRBD1 (5 bases). Germline loops: CDR1 SGHAT, CDR2 FQNNGV. Trimming pared 5 bases from V and 1 base from J, leaving 20 bases between. The CDR3 totals 17 residues. The CDR3 loop reads CASSRLVGHSPNTEAFF. The DNA of the CDR3 is TGTGCCAGCAGCCGCCTAGTCGGACACTCCCCGAACACTGAAGCTTTCTTT.

The chain uses TRBV19 and TRBJ1-6, with D perhaps matching TRBD1 (6 bases). The CDR3 extends over 13 amino acids. The V end was cut by 8 bases, the J end by 8 bases, with 13 bases between. In germline, CDR1 is LNHDA, CDR2 SQIVND (reference sequence). The CDR3: CASRDRRDSPLHF. As DNA, the CDR3 is TGTGCCAGTCGCGACAGGCGGGATTCACCCCTCCACTTT. Using reference TRBV19 and TRBJ1-6 for the parts outside the CDR3, the full variable domain is DGGITQSPKYLFRKEGQNVTLSCEQNLNHDAMYWYRQDPGQGLRLIYYSQIVNDFQKGDIAEGYSVSREKKESFPLTVTSAQKNPTAFYLCASRDRRDSPLHFGNGTRLTVT.

The chain couples TRBV15 to TRBJ1-5; D gene unclear. CDR3 length equals 15 residues. Germline CDR1 is LNHNV and CDR2 is YYDKDF (reference sequence). Trimming cost V 5 bases and J 2 bases, with 13 bases left between them. The CDR3 spells CATSPTSGGNQPQHF. As DNA, the CDR3 is TGTGCCACCAGCCCTACGAGTGGAGGCAATCAGCCCCAGCATTTT.